The 30 T cell receptor beta chains below come from one sample, sequenced in a study of blood T cell repertoires in COVID-19. TCRdb's copy holds only in-frame clones and misses some; the assay was immunoSEQ multiplex PCR. Of about 530,000 clones listed, 70% to 90% were seen once; the top ten hold roughly 8%. The sequenced sample consisted of peripheral blood. The receptors here all came from a woman aged 50 to 65 with COVID-19, enrolled during active disease.

The CDR3 DNA reads as TGCGCCAGCAGCCTTGACAGGGACTACGAGCAGTACTTC. This gives the protein CASSLDRDYEQYF. The rearrangement links TRBV4-1 to TRBJ2-7; 7 bases line up with TRBD1. Germline V gene data show CDR1 as MGHRA and CDR2 as YSYEKL. The trim removed 4 bases at V and 3 bases at J, leaving 3 bases unmatched. The CDR3 loop spans 13 amino acids.

The V gene is TRBV18, the J gene TRBJ2-7, with 12 nucleotides matching TRBD2. The CDR3 totals 17 residues. Germline V CDR1 and CDR2: KGHSH, LQKENI. Trimming removed 1 base from V and 1 base from J; junction bases left unmatched: 5. For the CDR3, the DNA is TGTGCCAGCTCACCACAGTCTAGCGGGGGGGGGTCCTACGAGCAGTACTTC. Encoded protein: CASSPQSSGGGSYEQYF.

This clone was counted between two and nine times. The chain combines TRBV19 with TRBJ1-4, with D unclear. CDR1 LNHDA and CDR2 SQIVND come from the germline V gene (reference sequence). CDR3 size: 15 residues. Trimming left V 7 bases short and J 5 bases short, with 17 bases between. The CDR3, as DNA: TGTGCCAGTAACCCTTACCGGGGTTTCAATGAAAAACTGTTTTTT. Protein: CASNPYRGFNEKLFF. Together with reference TRBV19 and TRBJ1-4, the CDR3 gives the full variable domain: DGGITQSPKYLFRKEGQNVTLSCEQNLNHDAMYWYRQDPGQGLRLIYYSQIVNDFQKGDIAEGYSVSREKKESFPLTVTSAQKNPTAFYLCASNPYRGFNEKLFFGSGTQLSVL.

The chain joins TRBV12-3 or TRBV12-4 to TRBJ1-1; D is possibly TRBD1 (5 bases). The CDR3 length is 12 residues. V was pared by 5 bases and J by 10 bases, with 14 bases between. As DNA, the CDR3 is TGTGCCAGCAGTCCGAAAGGGACTATAGCTTTCTTT. It translates to CASSPKGTIAFF.

V usage is TRBV6-5 and J usage is TRBJ2-7; D is possibly TRBD2 (6 bases). The CDR3 covers 13 residues. Between the trimmed V and J ends, which lost 2 bases and 9 bases, there was a span of 14 bases. Germline V gene data show CDR1 as MNHEY and CDR2 as SVGAGI. In nucleotides, the CDR3 is TGTGCCAGCAGTTACGGGCAGCCGGGGGTGCAGTACTTC. It is translated as CASSYGQPGVQYF.

The CDR3 region is CASSQDGRGGRPDTQYF. CDR3 nucleotide sequence: TGTGCCAGCAGCCAAGATGGGCGGGGGGGCCGTCCGGATACGCAGTATTTT. The genes are TRBV3-1 (or the pseudogene TRBV3-2) and TRBJ2-3; 9 bases agree with TRBD2. The CDR3 is 17 amino acids. Per germline, CDR1 LGHDT and CDR2 YNNKEL (reference sequence). Trimming removed 0 bases from V and 6 bases from J; junction bases left unmatched: 10.

This clone was seen a few times. The chain joins TRBV7-5 to TRBJ1-6; the table's D call, TRBD1, was not checked against the DNA. TRBV7-5 is a recognized pseudogene. This CDR3 contains 12 residues. This chain's CDR3 is CASRGHNSPLHF. The DNA for the CDR3 is TGTGCCAGCAGGGGGCATAATTCACCCCTCCACTTT.

The genes are TRBV4-2 and TRBJ2-2; 9 positions agree with TRBD2. This CDR3 has 18 residues. V lost 0 bases, J lost 3 bases, and 8 bases stayed unmatched. Germline CDR1 is LGHNA and CDR2 is YNFKEQ. CDR3 sequence reads: CASSQEIPGLAYTGELFF. The CDR3, as DNA: TGTGCCAGCAGCCAAGAAATACCGGGACTAGCCTACACCGGGGAGCTGTTTTTT.

This clone was detected only a few times. The chain couples TRBV4-1 to TRBJ2-3; D call uncertain. Trimming cost V 1 base and J 2 bases, with 13 bases left between them. The germline CDR1 and CDR2 sequences are MGHRA and YSYEKL. The CDR3 spans 16 residues. This CDR3 reads CASSQGPSDFTDTQYF. CDR3 in DNA: TGCGCCAGCAGCCAAGGGCCGAGCGATTTCACAGATACGCAGTATTTT.

The J gene is TRBJ1-2, the V gene TRBV19, with a weak D call TRBD1 (5 bases). Germline V gene sequence: CDR1 LNHDA, CDR2 SQIVND (reference sequence). CDR3 length: 15 residues. V was cut by 3 bases and J by 3 bases, with 14 bases left in between. The chain's CDR3 is CASSIVGRGDYGYTF. The CDR3 nucleotides read TGTGCCAGTAGTATTGTGGGGCGCGGAGACTATGGCTACACCTTC.

This clone was seen only once. This chain joins TRBV5-1 and TRBJ1-2, with D possibly TRBD1 on 5 matching bases. V shed 2 bases and J shed 0 bases, with 14 bases lying between them. In germline, CDR1 is SGHRS, CDR2 YFSETQ. The CDR3 consists of 16 residues. This chain's CDR3 is CASSFEDGTTNYGYTF. As DNA, the CDR3 is TGCGCCAGCAGCTTCGAGGACGGGACTACTAACTATGGCTACACCTTC.

J is TRBJ2-4 and V is TRBV23-1; possible D gene TRBD1, 6 bases. TRBV23-1 is identified as an open reading frame with a role that is uncertain. This CDR3 has 14 amino acids. Trimming took 8 bases from V and 2 from J, leaving 13 bases between them. The DNA of the CDR3 is TGCGCCAGCCCGACAGGTGGACCCAAAAACATTCAGTACTTC. Its translation is CASPTGGPKNIQYF.

The gene calls are TRBV7-3 and TRBJ1-5, with no clear D. Germline V gene lookup returns CDR1 SGHTA and CDR2 FQGTGA. Trimming cost V 2 bases and J 4 bases, with 6 bases left between them. This CDR3 region has 13 residues. The CDR3 loop is CASSLGRNQPQHF. The CDR3 DNA follows: TGTGCCAGCAGCTTAGGGAGAAATCAGCCCCAGCATTTT.

This chain connects TRBV29-1 to TRBJ1-3, with D perhaps TRBD1 (5 bases). This CDR3 is built from 14 residues. V was clipped by 4 bases and J by 0 bases, with 10 bases between them. Germline V lookup: CDR1 SQVTM, CDR2 ANQGSEA. CDR3 in amino acids: CSVVTVHSGNTIYF. CDR3 DNA sequence: TGCAGCGTTGTGACAGTCCACTCTGGAAACACCATATATTTT.

The sample holds one count of this clone. The chain recombines TRBV6-5 with TRBJ1-6; maybe TRBD1 (5 bases). Germline CDR1 is MNHEY and CDR2 is SVGAGI. The germline V and J ends were trimmed by 0 bases and 9 bases, with 12 bases remaining between them. The CDR3 runs to 15 residues. DNA for the CDR3: TGTGCCAGCAGTTACTCTCCAGGGTCTAGTTCACCCCTCCACTTT. Amino acid sequence: CASSYSPGSSSPLHF.

The chain carries TRBV4-2 and TRBJ1-2; no reliable D call. V was trimmed by 1 base and J by 4 bases, leaving 10 bases between them. The CDR3 runs 14 residues. CDR1 is LGHNA and CDR2 is YNFKEQ in the germline V gene. The CDR3 nucleotides are TGTGCCAGCAGCCAAGTGGCCCAGGCCTATGGCTACACCTTC. Translating it yields CASSQVAQAYGYTF.

The rearrangement links TRBV5-8 to TRBJ1-2; 7 positions agree with TRBD1. The CDR3 has 13 amino acids. Germline values: CDR1 SGHTS, CDR2 YDEGEE. Germline trimming cut 0 bases from V and 6 bases from J; bases unmatched to any gene: 2. The CDR3 DNA sequence: TGTGCCAGCAGCTTGGGGGACAGACATGGCTACACCTTC. Its translation is CASSLGDRHGYTF.

The rearrangement uses TRBV3-1 (or the pseudogene TRBV3-2) and TRBJ1-3, with 7 bases aligning to TRBD1. With V trimmed by 4 bases and J by 4 bases, 7 bases remained unmatched. This CDR3 is 15 amino acids long. Germline assignment: CDR1 LGHDT and CDR2 YNNKEL (reference sequence). The CDR3 protein is CASSPTGVAGNTIYF. The CDR3 DNA follows: TGTGCCAGCAGCCCCACAGGGGTGGCAGGAAACACCATATATTTT.

The rearrangement uses TRBV6-1 and TRBJ1-4; no clear D. Germline V CDR1 and CDR2: MNHNS, SASEGT. With 2 bases removed from V and 2 bases from J, the gap between germline ends came to 12 bases. The CDR3 sequence is 16 residues long. The CDR3 nucleotides read TGTGCCAGCAGTGAATGGTCCCGAGGTACTAATGAAAAACTGTTTTTT. It encodes CASSEWSRGTNEKLFF.

The chain combines TRBV7-9 with TRBJ1-2; D is possibly TRBD1 (6 bases). The CDR3 totals 15 residues. Per the germline V gene, CDR1 is SEHNR and CDR2 is FQNEAQ (reference sequence). V gave up 2 bases and J gave up 8 bases, with 18 bases separating them. The DNA of the CDR3 is TGTGCCAGCAGCTTACTGAAAGACAGGCCTCGGGGCTACACCTTC. This gives the protein CASSLLKDRPRGYTF.

The rearrangement joins TRBV21-1 to TRBJ1-5. TRBV21-1 is listed as a pseudogene. The CDR3 is made up of 18 amino acids. As DNA, the CDR3 is TGTGCCAGCAGCAAAGAGTCGATGCGGCAACATAGCAATCAGCCCCAGCATTTT. Protein sequence: CASSKESMRQHSNQPQHF.

The gene calls are TRBV6-6 and TRBJ1-2, with a tentative D call TRBD1 (5 bases). Trimming took off 6 bases at V and 6 bases at J, with 11 bases between the two ends. This CDR3 spans 12 amino acids. The germline CDR1 and CDR2 sequences are MNHNY and SVGAGI (reference sequence). The DNA of the CDR3 is TGTGCCAGCAGACTCCAGGGAAATGGCTACACCTTC. As protein: CASRLQGNGYTF.

The chain is built from TRBV4-2 and TRBJ2-1; 11 bases line up with TRBD1. The CDR3 covers 17 residues. The V gene's germline CDR1 is LGHNA and CDR2 YNFKEQ. Trimming at V came to 4 bases and at J to 4 bases, leaving 9 bases not matched to a gene. The CDR3 region is CASSPRTGGVVYNEQFF. The CDR3, as DNA: TGTGCCAGCAGCCCCCGGACAGGGGGCGTAGTGTACAATGAGCAGTTCTTC.

This chain connects TRBV27 to TRBJ2-2; 11 nucleotides match TRBD1. V lost 3 bases to trimming and J lost 4 bases; unmatched junction nucleotides: 1. CDR3 size: 15 residues. From germline, CDR1 is MNHEY and CDR2 SMNVEV (reference sequence). CDR3 DNA sequence: TGTGCCAGCAGTTTTGGGACAGGGGGCACCGGGGAGCTGTTTTTT. Its translation is CASSFGTGGTGELFF.

The chain joins TRBV5-8 to TRBJ1-2; 8 nucleotides agree with TRBD1. CDR1 and CDR2 from the germline V gene are SGHTS and YDEGEE. The CDR3 contains 15 residues. Trimming cost V 0 bases and J 8 bases; bases outside gene matches: 9. CDR3 region: CASSLAGTGRRGYTF. In DNA form, the CDR3 reads TGTGCCAGCAGCTTGGCCGGGACAGGACGACGAGGCTACACCTTC.

The chain joins TRBV30 to TRBJ2-1, with D maybe TRBD1 (6 bases). The CDR3 loop spans 12 amino acids. Trimming took off 6 bases at V and 10 bases at J, with 16 bases between the two ends. The germline CDR1 and CDR2 sequences are GTSNPN and SVGIG (reference sequence). CDR3 nucleotides: TGTGCCTGTACCGAGGGGGAACGGGAGCAGTTCTTC. Translated: CACTEGEREQFF.

Remarks on this clone: In the same sample, other DNA sequences code for this CDR3. The chain recombines TRBV18 with TRBJ1-1; D perhaps matches TRBD1 (6 bases). The CDR3 covers 13 residues. Germline V CDR1 and CDR2: KGHSH, LQKENI. V was clipped by 4 bases and J by 2 bases, with 8 bases between them. For the CDR3, the DNA is TGTGCCAGCTCACGGACAGAAAACACTGAAGCTTTCTTT. This gives the protein CASSRTENTEAFF.

The rearrangement joins TRBV6-5 to TRBJ2-1, with D hard to call. V was cut by 6 bases and J by 6 bases, with 6 bases left in between. CDR3 length: 11 amino acids. Germline V gene data show CDR1 as MNHEY and CDR2 as SVGAGI. CDR3 in amino acids: CASRLFNEQFF. CDR3 bases: TGTGCCAGCAGACTATTCAATGAGCAGTTCTTC.

This chain connects TRBV7-3 to TRBJ2-3, with 10 bases lining up with TRBD1. Germline V gene sequence: CDR1 SGHTA, CDR2 FQGTGA. The length of the CDR3 is 14 residues. The V gene end was trimmed by 1 base and the J gene end by 5 bases; junction bases not matched to a gene: 0. CDR3 loop: CASSLRDRGDTQYF. The CDR3, as DNA: TGTGCCAGCAGCTTAAGGGACAGGGGAGATACGCAGTATTTT.

The chain has TRBV4-1 and TRBJ2-2; 9 bases map to TRBD1. Germline V gene sequence: CDR1 MGHRA, CDR2 YSYEKL. With V trimmed by 4 bases and J by 4 bases, 10 bases remained unmatched. This CDR3 contains 17 residues. For the CDR3, the DNA is TGCGCCAGCAGCCGATTAGGGGGACAGGGTACCACCGGGGAGCTGTTTTTT. Its protein is CASSRLGGQGTTGELFF.